Detailed here is one T cell receptor beta chain. Its target is unknown. Sequenced by immunoSEQ multiplex PCR; TCRdb stores in-frame clones only, minus some. The data contain approximately 130,000 clones, roughly 90% of them seen just once; the ten biggest clones take up over 5%. These data come from a study of T cell responses to AZD1222 COVID-19 vaccine. Findings and limits, study-wide: Increases in Spike-specific TCR breadth and depth were seen after two AZD1222 doses. Baseline seropositivity occurred in only 5 to 7 AZD1222 recipients. Sampled repertoires all dated from after the peak T cell response.

The CDR3 extends over 13 amino acids. With 6 bases removed from V and 5 bases from J, the gap between germline ends came to 10 bases. The receptor was derived from an adult who received the AZD1222 COVID-19 vaccine. V and J are TRBV12-3 or TRBV12-4 and TRBJ2-2, with D possibly being TRBD2 (5 bases). The source was peripheral blood, collected 28 days after the second AZD1222 dose. The CDR3 bases are TGTGCCAGCAGCCAATGGAGGACCGGGGAGCTGTTTTTT. Translated: CASSQWRTGELFF.